This T cell receptor beta chain emerged from a study of cytomegalovirus exposure and HLA in healthy donors. General study points: Most likely, a cluster of highly shared sequence variants arose as a sequencing artifact. Among the most significant clusters, several appeared linked to common viral pathogens in a later analysis. With later analysis, a missense DCLRE1C variant became linked to TCR beta V- and J-gene trimming.

As regards this clone: Its antigen is currently unknown.

Primers for the PCR totalled 60 Vbeta and 13 Jbeta. Profiling relied on immunoSEQ multiplex PCR, and the TCRdb table lists in-frame clones only, not all of them. The specimen's table records about 120,000 clones. CDR1 and CDR2 (germline): LNHDA, SQIVND (reference sequence). V shed 7 bases, J shed 5 bases, and the junction held 8 bases outside the gene matches. This CDR3 comprises 14 residues. Sequencing was performed on PBMCs. This TCR came from a man between 18 and 35 years old in good health and CMV-seronegative. The rearrangement uses TRBV19 and TRBJ2-1; 7 nucleotides line up with TRBD2. CDR3 bases: TGTGCCAGTAAGAACAATCTAGCGGACAATGAGCAGTTCTTC. Amino acids: CASKNNLADNEQFF.